This T cell receptor (beta chain) was retrieved from a study of somatic mutations in cytotoxic T cells in rheumatoid arthritis. Study context: Before any treatment began, 30 to 35 ml EDTA peripheral blood was collected from patients right after diagnosis.

By proportion, this clone is hyperexpanded. No antigen is known for it. The CDR3 runs 19 residues. V was pared by 4 bases and J by 5 bases, with 27 bases between. Germline lookup yields CDR1 SGHDT and CDR2 YYEEEE. Method: immunoSEQ multiplex PCR; TCRdb's copy keeps in-frame clones and lacks some. The data hold 3,500 to 4,500 clones, with approximately 81% observed a single time. The study, taken as a whole, reports: There was no significant difference in CD8+ T-cell clonality between rheumatoid arthritis patients and age-matched healthy controls. No multiple-comparison adjustment was applied to the slight TRBV07 underrepresentation in rheumatoid arthritis patients.

The sequencing sample was made of CD8+ T cells sorted from blood. This receptor was taken from an adult with rheumatoid arthritis. The chain is built from TRBV5-6 and TRBJ2-2; D assignment may be TRBD1 or TRBD2 (5 bases each). CDR3 DNA: TGTGCCAGCAGCCCGCCGACTACCCGGGACCCCCGAAGGACCGGGGAGCTGTTTTTT. This encodes CASSPPTTRDPRRTGELFF.